Detailed here is one TCR beta chain. The antigen remains undetermined. Germline V gene sequence: CDR1 LGHNA, CDR2 YNFKEQ. This CDR3 spans 17 amino acids. Trimming shortened V by 0 bases and J by 0 bases, and 13 bases separated the two germline ends. Profiling relied on immunoSEQ multiplex PCR, and the TCRdb table lists in-frame clones only, not all of them. The table has around 24,000 clones, roughly four fifths seen once; the top ten hold 7% to 10%. The entry originates in a study of neoadjuvant nivolumab and ipilimumab in lung cancer. Study-level results: Pathologic regression was not significantly tied to TCR clonality. TCR richness and clonality were higher in tumors than adjacent uninvolved lung. Higher pretherapy blood TCR richness went with higher resected-tumor richness. Only two of four nivolumab-treated tumors gained richness and clonality by surgery.

The sample here was tumor tissue, taken after neoadjuvant nivolumab, alone or with ipilimumab, at or shortly before surgery. V gene TRBV4-2 combines with J gene TRBJ2-3; D is unclear. The clonotype was recovered from an adult with non-small cell lung cancer. CDR3 amino acids: CASSQDRPNLSTDTQYF. In DNA, the CDR3 is TGTGCCAGCAGCCAAGATCGGCCAAATCTTAGCACAGATACGCAGTATTTT.